The source of this TCR beta chain is a study of preoperative IRX-2 immunotherapy in early breast cancer. Treatment given: preoperative locoregional IRX-2 cytokine immunotherapy. Preoperative locoregional IRX-2 cytokine immunotherapy was tested in the phase Ib source study. Sequencing used immunoSEQ multiplex PCR; TCRdb keeps in-frame clones, though not all of them. Of around 35,000 clones in the sample, over 90% were seen once. The TCR originated in a human donor with breast cancer. Sampling was carried out from a patient treated with IRX-2 immunotherapy.

The CDR3 nucleotides read TGTGCCAGCAGCTTCAGGGGGCGGATGAACACTGAAGCTTTCTTT. Translation gives CASSFRGRMNTEAFF. This rearrangement joins TRBV5-8 to TRBJ1-1, with 8 bases aligning to TRBD1. This CDR3 is 15 amino acids long. Losses at the gene ends were 2 bases for V and 0 bases for J; bases not matched to a gene: 3. CDR1 is SGHTS and CDR2 is YDEGEE in the germline V gene. Full variable domain (rest looked up from reference TRBV5-8 and TRBJ1-1): EAGVTQSPTHLIKTRGQQATLRCSPISGHTSVYWYQQALGLGLQFLLWYDEGEERNRGNFPPRFSGRQFPNYSSELNVNALELEDSALYLCASSFRGRMNTEAFFGQGTRLTVV.